This T cell receptor (beta chain) is drawn from a study of tumor and adjacent non-tumor tissue in lung cancer. Study-level background: Stage I to III disease affected over nine men and 5 women aged roughly 31 to 80.

Study outcomes and limitations: Tumor repertoires had a smaller top 100 clone share than normal lung. Shorter survival was associated with higher TCR diversity in tumors. Compared with tumor, normal lung showed significantly lower TCR diversity.

No cell sorting was done before RNA was extracted from the tissue. The normal lung tissue was taken more than 3 cm from the tumor edge. Remarks on this clonotype: Its antigen is undetermined.

Three rounds of nested PCR, following a modified ARM-PCR protocol, produced the TCRbeta library. Each CDR3 protein gets one entry after TCRdb re-called the multiplex PCR reads with MiXCR. The data show 43,000 or so distinct CDR3 sequences, roughly 60% seen once. The CDR3 is 14 amino acids. Sequencing used distant non-tumor lung tissue. The chain couples TRBV12-3 or TRBV12-4 to TRBJ1-1, with a possible D match to TRBD1 (5 bases). The sequence derives from a man aged 50 to 59 with non-small cell lung cancer. CDR3 bases: TGTGTCAACTGCCTTGGGACGGTAGGGACTGAAGCTTTCTTT. Translated, it gives CVNCLGTVGTEAFF.